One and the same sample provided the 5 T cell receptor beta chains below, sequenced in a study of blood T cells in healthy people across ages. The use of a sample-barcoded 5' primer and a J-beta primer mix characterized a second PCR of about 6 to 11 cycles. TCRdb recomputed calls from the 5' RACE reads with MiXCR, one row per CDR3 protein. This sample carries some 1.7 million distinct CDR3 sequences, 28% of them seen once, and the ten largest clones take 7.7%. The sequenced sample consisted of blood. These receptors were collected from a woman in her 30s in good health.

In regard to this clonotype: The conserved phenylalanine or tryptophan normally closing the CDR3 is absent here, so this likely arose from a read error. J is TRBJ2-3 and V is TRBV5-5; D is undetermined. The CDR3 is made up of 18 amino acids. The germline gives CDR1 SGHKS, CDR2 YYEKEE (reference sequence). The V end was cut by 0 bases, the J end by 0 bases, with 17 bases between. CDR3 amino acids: CASSLAKITASSTDTQYL. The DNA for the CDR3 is TGTGCCAGCAGCTTGGCCAAGATCACAGCCTCTAGCACAGATACGCAGTATCTT.

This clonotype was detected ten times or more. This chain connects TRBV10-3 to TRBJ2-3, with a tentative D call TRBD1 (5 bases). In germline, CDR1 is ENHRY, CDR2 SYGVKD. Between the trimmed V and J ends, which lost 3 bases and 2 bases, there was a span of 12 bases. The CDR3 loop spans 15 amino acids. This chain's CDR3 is CAISDSQGSTDTQYF. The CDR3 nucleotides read TGTGCCATCAGTGATTCCCAGGGCTCCACAGATACGCAGTATTTT.

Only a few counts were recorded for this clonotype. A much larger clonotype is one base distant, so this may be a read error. The CDR3 DNA sequence: TGTGCCAGCAGCGCCACAGGGTGCTATGGCTACACCTTC. The encoded protein is CASSATGCYGYTF. The chain employs TRBV7-3 and TRBJ1-2, with D possibly matching TRBD1 (6 bases). The CDR3 has 13 residues. The germline gives CDR1 SGHTA, CDR2 FQGTGA. V was trimmed by 5 bases and J by 4 bases, leaving 11 bases between them. The entire variable domain, with the rest obtained from reference TRBV7-3 and TRBJ1-2, is as follows: GAGVSQTPSNKVTEKGKYVELRCDPISGHTALYWYRQSLGQGPEFLIYFQGTGAADDSGLPNDRFFAVRPEGSVSTLKIQRTERGDSAVYLCASSATGCYGYTFGSGTRLTVV.

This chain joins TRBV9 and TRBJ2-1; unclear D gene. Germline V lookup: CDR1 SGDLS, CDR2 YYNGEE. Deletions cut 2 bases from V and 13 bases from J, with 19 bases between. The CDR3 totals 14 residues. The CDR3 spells CASSVLVGQETQFF. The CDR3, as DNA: TGTGCCAGCAGCGTTCTAGTGGGTCAAGAGACCCAGTTCTTC. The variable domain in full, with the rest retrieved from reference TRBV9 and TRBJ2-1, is DSGVTQTPKHLITATGQRVTLRCSPRSGDLSVYWYQQSLDQGLQFLIQYYNGEERAKGNILERFSAQQFPDLHSELNLSSLELGDSALYFCASSVLVGQETQFFGPGTRLTVL.

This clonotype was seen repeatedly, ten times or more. CDR3 residues: CASTWGGENIQYF. As DNA, the CDR3 is TGTGCCAGCACCTGGGGGGGGGAAAACATTCAGTACTTC. The rearrangement links TRBV5-5 to TRBJ2-4, with 7 positions matching TRBD2. The CDR3 covers 13 residues. CDR1 and CDR2 (germline): SGHKS, YYEKEE (reference sequence). The V gene end was trimmed by 6 bases and the J gene end by 5 bases; junction bases not matched to a gene: 5.